The entry that follows covers one T cell receptor (beta chain) sequence. The clone's antigen remains unknown. Base qualities were left out, and no much larger clone turns up one base away. Explained via the paper, the time point label denotes: baseline before first vaccination. Samples from vaccinated people were obtained from the UK trials COV001 and COV002, which included a single-blind randomized controlled phase 2/3 trial of AZD1222 (ChAdOx1 nCoV-19) in healthy adults. Trial participant PBMC samples were collected at day 0 and day 28 after the second dose for TCRbeta chain sequencing. The data originate from a study of T cell responses to AZD1222 COVID-19 vaccine (dated by TCRdb to about 2021). General notes on the study: AZD1222 recipients given second doses at about 4 weeks or at about 12 weeks were pooled, since spike-specific TCR depth and breadth were not found to differ between the two schedules. TCR sequencing was performed for 230 to 250 trial participants, of whom about 210 were given two doses of AZD1222 and around 25 were given two doses of MenACWY control vaccine. Trial participants were enrolled by age into subgroups of 18-55, 56-69 and 70-plus years, and around 150, 29 and 61 TCR-sequenced participants, respectively, were included in these subgroups.

The paper as a whole reports these results and caveats: No day 14 peak-response samples were available, so repertoires were characterized only after the peak T cell response. Conclusions about previously exposed vaccinees were limited because only six AZD1222 recipients were SARS-CoV-2 seropositive at baseline. Vaccine-associated CD4 TCRs spanned the whole spike protein, with dominant responses in regions 160-218 and 743-854. Reportedly, almost half of the unique spike-specific TCRs recognized epitopes lying outside the regions that are mutated in the B.1.351 and B.1.1.7 variants. After two AZD1222 doses, spike-specific TCR breadth and depth were significantly higher than at day 0 and than in MenACWY recipients. The 56-69-year group was small, and its depth increase did not reach significance, likely because of low power. Most participants were white British and females outnumbered males, and the authors suggested that clonal diversity may have been underestimated.

The CDR3 regions of human TCRbeta chains were analyzed by immunosequencing. On the authors' methods: Repertoire TCRs were matched against a reference library of SARS-CoV-2-specific TCRs generated with the MIRA antigen-specificity platform. Breadth was defined as the fraction of unique TCRs that were SARS-CoV-2-associated, and depth was defined as the fraction of total T cells that were SARS-CoV-2-associated. Using the MIRA data, every spike-specific TCR was mapped to the spike region that the TCR reacted to and assigned to either a CD4 or a CD8 class. Log10-transformed breadth and depth values were compared by one-way ANOVA with Sidak's multiple comparisons tests. In TCRdb, the immuneACCESS table is reduced to in-frame sequences with V and J assigned. These tables do not hold every clone; where another copy was compared, an unresolved V gene accounts for under half, and the others remain unexplained. From that table come the V and J calls and clone size; the DNA was used to work out D and trimming. The sample table records some 130,000 clones; approximately 83% of these occur just once. The ten largest clonotypes hold around 8% of the sample.

V gives up 1 base and J gives up 8 bases, and the segment between their germline ends measures 5 bases. The germline V gene yields MGHDK for CDR1 and SYGVNS for CDR2. Its CDR3 holds 11 amino acids, cysteine through phenylalanine. The only DNA kept is the CDR3, 33 bases in frame from the first base. The chain employs TRBV25-1 and TRBJ1-2, with no confident D gene call. Sequenced material: peripheral blood, taken on day 0 of AZD1222 vaccination. The TCR originated in an adult in good health. CDR3 reads: CASSELDGYTF. The sequenced DNA: TGTGCCAGCAGTGAATTAGACGGCTACACCTTC.